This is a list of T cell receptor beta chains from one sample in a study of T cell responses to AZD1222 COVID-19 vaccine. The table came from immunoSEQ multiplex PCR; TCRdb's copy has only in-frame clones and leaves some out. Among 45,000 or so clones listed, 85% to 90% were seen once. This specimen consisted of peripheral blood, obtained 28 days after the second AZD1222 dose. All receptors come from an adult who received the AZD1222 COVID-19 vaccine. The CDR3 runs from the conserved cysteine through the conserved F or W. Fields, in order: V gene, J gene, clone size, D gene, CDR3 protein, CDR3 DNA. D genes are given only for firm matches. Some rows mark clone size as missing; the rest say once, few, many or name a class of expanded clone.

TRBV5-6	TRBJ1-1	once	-	CASSFVRNTEAFF	TGTGCCAGCAGCTTCGTGAGGAACACTGAAGCTTTCTTT
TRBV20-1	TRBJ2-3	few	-	CSASDRRSDTQYF	TGCAGTGCTAGTGACAGACGTTCCGATACGCAGTATTTT
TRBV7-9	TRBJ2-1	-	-	CASSARGPWDEQFF	TGTGCCAGCAGCGCCAGGGGTCCGTGGGATGAGCAGTTCTTC
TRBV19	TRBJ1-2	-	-	CASSIRPTVSNYGYTF	TGTGCCAGTAGTATAAGGCCAACAGTTTCCAACTATGGCTACACCTTC
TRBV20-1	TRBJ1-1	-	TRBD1	CSASRAGGRGTEAFF	TGCAGTGCTAGTAGGGCAGGGGGCCGGGGCACTGAAGCTTTCTTT
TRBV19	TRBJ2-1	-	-	CASSISGGTDEQFF	TGTGCCAGTAGTATTTCCGGCGGGACGGATGAGCAGTTCTTC
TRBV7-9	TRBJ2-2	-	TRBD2	CATSGRANTGELFF	TGTGCCACCAGCGGGAGAGCGAACACCGGGGAGCTGTTTTTT
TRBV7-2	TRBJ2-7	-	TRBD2	CASSLDSGLGYEQYF	TGTGCCAGCAGCTTAGATTCAGGACTAGGGTACGAGCAGTACTTC
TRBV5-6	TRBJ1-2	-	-	CASSLVTPGYGYTF	TGTGCCAGCAGCTTGGTTACCCCTGGCTATGGCTACACCTTC
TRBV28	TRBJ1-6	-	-	CASARTDSPLHF	TGTGCCAGCGCGAGGACTGATTCACCCCTCCACTTT
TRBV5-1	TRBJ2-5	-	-	CASSFGGPVETQYF	TGCGCCAGCAGCTTCGGCGGCCCCGTAGAGACCCAGTACTTC
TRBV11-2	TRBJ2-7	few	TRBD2	CASSSIRTSGRRLQYEQYF	TGTGCCAGCAGCTCCATTCGTACTAGCGGGAGACGGTTACAGTACGAGCAGTACTTC
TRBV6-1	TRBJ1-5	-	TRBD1	CASSANRGKGNQPQHF	TGTGCCAGCAGTGCGAACAGGGGTAAGGGCAATCAGCCCCAGCATTTT
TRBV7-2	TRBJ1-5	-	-	CASSLDSGLGQPQHF	TGTGCCAGCAGCTTAGACAGTGGTCTGGGTCAGCCCCAGCATTTT
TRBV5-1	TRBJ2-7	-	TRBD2	CASSFLAGADYEQYF	TGCGCCAGCAGCTTTCTAGCGGGAGCGGACTACGAGCAGTACTTC
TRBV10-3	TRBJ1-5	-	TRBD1	CAIRGQGDQPQHF	TGTGCCATCAGAGGACAGGGAGACCAGCCCCAGCATTTT
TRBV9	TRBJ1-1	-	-	CASSVERNTEAFF	TGTGCCAGCAGCGTAGAACGGAACACTGAAGCTTTCTTT
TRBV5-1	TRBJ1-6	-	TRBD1	CASSLGQGARHSPLHF	TGCGCCAGCAGCTTGGGACAGGGGGCCCGGCATTCACCCCTCCACTTT
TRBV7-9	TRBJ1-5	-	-	CASSFSMTDIDQPQHF	TGTGCCAGCAGCTTTTCAATGACAGATATAGACCAGCCCCAGCATTTT
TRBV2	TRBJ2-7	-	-	CASSEELDLEQYF	TGTGCCAGCAGTGAAGAACTAGATCTCGAGCAGTACTTC
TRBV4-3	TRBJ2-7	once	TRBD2	CASSQGGLALDEQYF	TGCGCCAGCAGCCAAGGGGGACTAGCGCTTGACGAGCAGTACTTC
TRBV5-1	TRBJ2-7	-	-	CASSSFQGDEQYF	TGCGCCAGCAGCTCCTTTCAGGGAGACGAGCAGTACTTC
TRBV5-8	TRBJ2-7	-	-	CASRDYEQYF	TGTGCCAGCAGAGACTACGAGCAGTACTTC
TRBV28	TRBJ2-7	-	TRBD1	CASRSGQGLYEQYF	TGTGCCAGCAGATCCGGACAGGGGCTCTACGAGCAGTACTTC
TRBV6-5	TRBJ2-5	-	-	CASSRVGAQETQYF	TGTGCCAGCAGCCGGGTCGGGGCGCAAGAGACCCAGTACTTC
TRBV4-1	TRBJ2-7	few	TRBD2	CASSLVTSGSMVEQYF	TGCGCCAGCAGCCTCGTGACAAGCGGGAGTATGGTCGAGCAGTACTTC
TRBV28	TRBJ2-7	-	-	CASIRDTPYEQYF	TGTGCCAGCATCCGGGACACGCCCTACGAGCAGTACTTC
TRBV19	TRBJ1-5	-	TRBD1	CASSIETGYAQPQHF	TGTGCCAGTAGTATTGAGACAGGGTATGCTCAGCCCCAGCATTTT
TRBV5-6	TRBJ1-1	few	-	CASSLQAATNTEAFF	TGTGCCAGCAGCTTACAGGCCGCAACCAACACTGAAGCTTTCTTT
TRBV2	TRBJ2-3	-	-	CASTNELTEYTDTQYF	TGTGCCAGCACGAACGAATTGACAGAATACACAGATACGCAGTATTTT
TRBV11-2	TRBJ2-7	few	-	CASRGLPHEQYF	TGTGCCAGTCGGGGACTCCCCCACGAGCAGTACTTC
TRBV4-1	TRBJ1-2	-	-	CASSQGGGLRGYTF	TGCGCCAGCAGCCAAGGCGGGGGCCTCCGTGGCTACACCTTC
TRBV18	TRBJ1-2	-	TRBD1	CASSPDRTNYGYTF	TGTGCCAGCTCACCGGACAGGACTAACTATGGCTACACCTTC
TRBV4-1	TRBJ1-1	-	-	CASSQGQGNTEAFF	TGCGCCAGCAGCCAAGGGCAAGGGAACACTGAAGCTTTCTTT
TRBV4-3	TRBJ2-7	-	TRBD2	CASSQKGLLSEQYF	TGCGCCAGCAGCCAAAAGGGACTATTGAGCGAGCAGTACTTC
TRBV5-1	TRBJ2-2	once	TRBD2	CASKGGSAVEHTGELFF	TGCGCCAGTAAGGGCGGGAGCGCTGTCGAACACACCGGGGAGCTGTTTTTT
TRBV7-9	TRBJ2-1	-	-	CASSLGAILEQFF	TGTGCCAGCAGCTTGGGGGCTATACTTGAGCAGTTCTTC
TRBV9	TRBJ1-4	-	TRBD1	CASSPQDRVDEKLFF	TGTGCCAGCAGCCCCCAGGACAGGGTAGATGAAAAACTGTTTTTT
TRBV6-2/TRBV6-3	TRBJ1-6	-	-	CASSYSGRSPLHF	TGTGCCAGCAGTTACTCGGGAAGATCACCCCTCCACTTT
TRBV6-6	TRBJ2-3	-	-	CASSYQSSDTQYF	TGTGCCAGCAGTTACCAGAGCTCAGATACGCAGTATTTT
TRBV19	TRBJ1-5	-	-	CASSPMTGYQPQHF	TGTGCCAGTAGTCCGATGACAGGATATCAGCCCCAGCATTTT
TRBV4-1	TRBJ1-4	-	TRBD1	CASSQADRDAEKLFF	TGCGCCAGCAGCCAAGCCGACAGGGACGCTGAAAAACTGTTTTTT
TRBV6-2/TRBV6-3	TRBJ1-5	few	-	CASSTTGLNQPQHF	TGTGCCAGCAGTACGACAGGCCTTAATCAGCCCCAGCATTTT
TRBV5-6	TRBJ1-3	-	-	CASSFHDRGNTIYF	TGTGCCAGCAGCTTCCACGACAGGGGAAACACCATATATTTT
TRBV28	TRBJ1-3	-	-	CASSSRSPGNTIYF	TGTGCCAGCAGTTCCCGATCCCCTGGAAACACCATATATTTT
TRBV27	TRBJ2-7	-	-	CASSLYGVSYEQYF	TGTGCCAGCAGTTTATATGGGGTCTCCTACGAGCAGTACTTC
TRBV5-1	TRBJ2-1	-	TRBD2	CASTLGLADYNEQFF	TGCGCCAGCACCCTGGGGCTAGCGGACTACAATGAGCAGTTCTTC
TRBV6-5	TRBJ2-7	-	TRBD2	CASSYTSGRAAYEQYF	TGTGCCAGCAGTTATACTAGCGGGAGGGCCGCCTACGAGCAGTACTTC
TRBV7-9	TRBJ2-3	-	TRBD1	CASSTWGVDRGQGTDTQYF	TGTGCCAGCAGCACATGGGGGGTTGACAGGGGGCAAGGCACAGATACGCAGTATTTT
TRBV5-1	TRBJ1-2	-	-	CASSFGAGGYTF	TGCGCCAGCAGCTTCGGGGCTGGCGGCTACACCTTC
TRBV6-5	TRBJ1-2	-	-	CASSYTRGYGYTF	TGTGCCAGCAGTTATACCAGGGGCTATGGCTACACCTTC
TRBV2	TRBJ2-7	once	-	CASSEGGSEDEQYF	TGTGCCAGCAGTGAAGGGGGGAGCGAGGACGAGCAGTACTTC
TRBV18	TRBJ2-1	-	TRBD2	CASSAGGGSYNEQFF	TGTGCCAGCTCAGCAGGCGGGGGATCCTACAATGAGCAGTTCTTC
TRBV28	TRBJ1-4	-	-	CASSLSWATNEKLFF	TGTGCCAGCAGTTTAAGTTGGGCAACTAATGAAAAACTGTTTTTT
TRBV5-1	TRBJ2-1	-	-	CASSLGSYEQFF	TGCGCCAGCAGCTTGGGTTCGTATGAGCAGTTCTTC
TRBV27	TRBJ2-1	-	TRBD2	CASSVPGTSLPNEQFF	TGTGCCAGCAGTGTTCCCGGGACTAGCCTACCCAATGAGCAGTTCTTC
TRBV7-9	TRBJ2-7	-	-	CASSDGRRKPAYEQYF	TGTGCCAGCAGCGACGGACGGCGGAAACCGGCCTACGAGCAGTACTTC